These 31 T cell receptor beta chains share one sample of origin, sequenced in a study of cytomegalovirus exposure and HLA in healthy donors. PCR amplification relied on 60 Vbeta primers (plus 13 Jbeta primers). Assay: immunoSEQ multiplex PCR; the TCRdb copy retains only in-frame clones and omits some. The data show 110,000 or so clones, roughly 69% seen once. Sequences were obtained from PBMCs. Receptors were obtained from a woman in her 70s in good health and CMV-seropositive.

A few counts support this clone. The chain recombines TRBV6-1 with TRBJ1-2; 7 nucleotides agree with TRBD1. Germline CDR1 and CDR2: MNHNS and SASEGT. This CDR3 is 13 amino acids long. J gave up 6 bases and V 2 bases, and 3 bases lay outside the gene matches. The CDR3 region is CASSERQGDGYTF. CDR3 coding DNA: TGTGCCAGCAGTGAAAGACAGGGAGATGGCTACACCTTC.

In the case of this clone: Other DNA sequences in the same sample also yield this CDR3. CDR3 amino acids: CASSELAGGTYEQYF. The CDR3 DNA follows: TGCGCCAGCAGTGAGTTGGCAGGGGGCACCTACGAGCAGTACTTC. This sequence joins TRBV10-1 and TRBJ2-7; 8 bases agree with TRBD1. The J segment lost 2 bases and the V segment lost 1 base, leaving 4 bases of the junction unmatched. CDR3 length: 15 residues. In germline, CDR1 is WNHNN, CDR2 SYGVQD (reference sequence).

This rearrangement joins TRBV7-8 to TRBJ2-7, with a tentative D call TRBD1 (5 bases). Trimming stripped 2 bases from V and 0 bases from J, with 8 bases between. The length of the CDR3 is 14 residues. From germline, CDR1 is SGHVS and CDR2 FQNEAQ. In DNA, the CDR3 is TGTGCCAGCAGCTTAACAGGCTACTCCTACGAGCAGTACTTC. It yields the protein CASSLTGYSYEQYF.

V and J are TRBV6-4 and TRBJ1-1; D remains ambiguous. CDR3 length: 14 residues. V shed 6 bases and J shed 4 bases, with 15 bases lying between them. CDR1 MRHNA and CDR2 SNTAGT come from the germline V gene. The CDR3 region has the DNA TGTGCCAGCAGCTCCGAGGGTCGGGCCACTGAAGCTTTCTTT. Translating it yields CASSSEGRATEAFF.

V is TRBV19 and J is TRBJ2-6; 8 bases are shared with TRBD1. Looked up from germline, CDR1 is LNHDA and CDR2 is SQIVND (reference sequence). This CDR3 is built from 16 residues. Trimming cost V 8 bases and J 0 bases; bases outside gene matches: 6. The CDR3 DNA is TGTGCCAGTGGACAGGGACAACGCTCTGGGGCCAACGTCCTGACTTTC. Its translation is CASGQGQRSGANVLTF.

This chain uses TRBV30 with TRBJ1-4; D possibly corresponds to TRBD1 (6 bases). V lost 5 bases and J 8 bases, leaving 18 bases between the germline ends. Looked up from germline, CDR1 is GTSNPN and CDR2 is SVGIG (reference sequence). The CDR3 is 14 amino acids. The CDR3 protein is CAWSTGGAGEKLFF. CDR3 in DNA: TGTGCCTGGTCTACGGGGGGCGCGGGAGAAAAACTGTTTTTT.

The chain couples TRBV7-2 to TRBJ1-5; 11 bases fit TRBD1. The CDR3 sequence is 18 residues long. From germline, CDR1 is SGHTA and CDR2 FQGNSA. Trimming took 1 base from V and 3 from J; bases not matched to a gene: 8. CDR3 amino acids: CASSLVLPGQGANQPQHF. For the CDR3, the DNA is TGTGCCAGCAGCTTAGTGCTGCCCGGACAGGGGGCCAATCAGCCCCAGCATTTT. Together with reference TRBV7-2 and TRBJ1-5, the CDR3 gives the full variable domain: GAGVSQSPSNKVTEKGKDVELRCDPISGHTALYWYRQSLGQGLEFLIYFQGNSAPDKSGLPSDRFSAERTGGSVSTLTIQRTQQEDSAVYLCASSLVLPGQGANQPQHFGDGTRLSIL.

V and J are TRBV5-1 and TRBJ1-2, with D tentatively TRBD1 (6 bases). V was trimmed by 4 bases and J by 5 bases, leaving 9 bases between them. The CDR3 has 12 residues. Germline CDR1 reads SGHRS; CDR2 reads YFSETQ. The CDR3 nucleotides read TGCGCCAGCAGCCTACAGGGATATGGCTACACCTTC. This translates into CASSLQGYGYTF.

CDR3 nucleotides: TGTGCCAGCAGCCTGGGACTAGCGGGGCAAGAGACCCAGTACTTC. Translation gives CASSLGLAGQETQYF. The V call is TRBV5-4, the J call TRBJ2-5; 13 bases match TRBD2. With 4 bases clipped from V and 2 bases from J, the junction kept 2 bases outside the gene matches. This CDR3 is built from 15 residues. The germline V gene encodes CDR1 SGHNT and CDR2 YYREEE (reference sequence).

This clone is judged medium-sized. V is TRBV2 and J is TRBJ2-3; 7 positions agree with TRBD2. Germline loops: CDR1 SNHLY, CDR2 FYNNEI. The trim removed 4 bases at V and 2 bases at J, leaving 6 bases unmatched. This CDR3 comprises 15 residues. CDR3 coding DNA: TGTGCCAGCAGTGTGTCAGCGGGGTCCACAGATACGCAGTATTTT. Residues: CASSVSAGSTDTQYF.

As regards this clone: The sample holds other DNA sequences that translate to the same CDR3. The V gene is TRBV30, the J gene TRBJ1-1, with TRBD1 matching 7 bases. This CDR3 spans 13 amino acids. Unmatched junction bases numbered 4, after V lost 1 base and J lost 5 bases. Germline CDR1 reads GTSNPN; CDR2 reads SVGIG (reference sequence). Here the CDR3 DNA reads TGTGCCTGGAGTGGACAGGGTGGGACTGAAGCTTTCTTT. Translation gives CAWSGQGGTEAFF.

The rearrangement uses TRBV27 and TRBJ2-3, with 16 bases aligning to TRBD2. V lost 2 bases and J lost 5; bases outside the gene matches: 10. Germline V gene sequence: CDR1 MNHEY, CDR2 SMNVEV (reference sequence). The CDR3 loop spans 19 amino acids. The CDR3 sequence: CASSLVSGTSGGAGDTQYF. For the CDR3, the DNA is TGTGCCAGCAGTTTAGTTTCCGGGACTAGCGGGGGGGCGGGAGATACGCAGTATTTT.

The gene calls are TRBV6-5 and TRBJ1-5; 7 nucleotides match TRBD1. The CDR3 runs to 15 residues. The J segment lost 7 bases and the V segment lost 4 bases, leaving 10 bases of the junction unmatched. Germline V gene data show CDR1 as MNHEY and CDR2 as SVGAGI. The CDR3 protein is CASSSSTGRNQPQHF. DNA for the CDR3: TGTGCCAGCAGTTCCTCGACAGGGAGGAACCAGCCCCAGCATTTT.

This chain joins TRBV27 and TRBJ1-4; possible D gene TRBD1, 6 bases. V was trimmed by 2 bases and J by 7 bases, leaving 8 bases between them. Germline V lookup: CDR1 MNHEY, CDR2 SMNVEV (reference sequence). This CDR3 spans 13 amino acids. The CDR3 DNA reads TGTGCCAGCAGTTTAGACAGGTTTGAAAAACTGTTTTTT. It specifies CASSLDRFEKLFF.

The gene calls are TRBV4-1 and TRBJ1-5; D is unclear. Germline assignment: CDR1 MGHRA and CDR2 YSYEKL. V gave up 0 bases and J gave up 6 bases, with 6 bases separating them. The CDR3 runs 13 residues. The CDR3 is CASSQDFIQPQHF. CDR3 bases: TGCGCCAGCAGCCAAGACTTTATTCAGCCCCAGCATTTT.

This clone was seen just once. This chain links TRBV7-3 with TRBJ1-2; 10 positions match TRBD1. CDR3 length equals 17 residues. Germline V CDR1 and CDR2: SGHTA, FQGTGA. The J segment lost 3 bases and the V segment lost 5 bases, leaving 12 bases of the junction unmatched. The chain's CDR3 is CASSPKLDRGHDYGYTF. In DNA, the CDR3 is TGTGCCAGCAGCCCCAAACTTGACAGGGGGCACGACTATGGCTACACCTTC.

The V gene is TRBV5-1, the J gene TRBJ1-6, with 7 bases matching TRBD1. CDR3 length: 16 residues. Germline CDR1 SGHRS, CDR2 YFSETQ. J was trimmed by 10 bases and V by 4 bases; bases with no gene match: 14. CDR3 protein: CASSSRTGAEDSPLHF. In DNA, the CDR3 is TGCGCCAGCAGCAGCCGTACAGGGGCAGAAGACTCACCCCTCCACTTT.

This rearrangement joins TRBV6-5 to TRBJ2-7; 9 nucleotides line up with TRBD2. J was trimmed by 7 bases and V by 0 bases; bases with no gene match: 10. The CDR3 contains 16 residues. Germline V gene lookup returns CDR1 MNHEY and CDR2 SVGAGI. The CDR3 reads CASSYSRPSGAGEQYF. CDR3 DNA sequence: TGTGCCAGCAGTTACTCGAGACCTAGCGGGGCTGGAGAGCAGTACTTC.

This clone showed up just a few times. The CDR3 region is CASSLRPVAGGTNYGYTF. The CDR3 DNA reads TGTGCCAGCAGCTTACGCCCAGTGGCTGGAGGGACTAACTATGGCTACACCTTC. The rearrangement links TRBV7-2 to TRBJ1-2; unclear D gene. CDR3 length: 18 amino acids. From germline, CDR1 is SGHTA and CDR2 FQGNSA. The ends were cut back, 2 bases at V and 0 bases at J, with 19 bases in the middle. The full variable domain, completed using reference TRBV7-2 and TRBJ1-2, is GAGVSQSPSNKVTEKGKDVELRCDPISGHTALYWYRQSLGQGLEFLIYFQGNSAPDKSGLPSDRFSAERTGGSVSTLTIQRTQQEDSAVYLCASSLRPVAGGTNYGYTFGSGTRLTVV.

The V and J genes are TRBV20-1 and TRBJ1-1, with D perhaps TRBD1 (5 bases). The germline V and J ends were trimmed by 0 bases and 11 bases, with 10 bases remaining between them. The CDR3 has 11 residues. Germline lookup yields CDR1 DFQATT and CDR2 SNEGSKA (reference sequence). The DNA for the CDR3 is TGCAGTGCTAGAGATACGGGGGGGGCTTTCTTT. This codes for CSARDTGGAFF.

This chain links TRBV5-1 with TRBJ1-2; 10 nucleotides agree with TRBD1. Germline CDR1 is SGHRS and CDR2 is YFSETQ. After removal of 0 bases from V and 3 bases from J, the junction contained 8 bases not matched to a gene. The CDR3 length is 17 residues. In nucleotides, the CDR3 is TGCGCCAGCAGCTTGGGGGCCGGGACAGGGGAACACTATGGCTACACCTTC. Protein product: CASSLGAGTGEHYGYTF. The full variable domain, rest sourced from reference TRBV5-1 and TRBJ1-2, is KAGVTQTPRYLIKTRGQQVTLSCSPISGHRSVSWYQQTPGQGLQFLFEYFSETQRNKGNFPGRFSGRQFSNSRSEMNVSTLELGDSALYLCASSLGAGTGEHYGYTFGSGTRLTVV.

This chain uses TRBV2 with TRBJ2-2, with a tentative D call TRBD1 (5 bases). The CDR3 spans 14 residues. Per germline, CDR1 SNHLY and CDR2 FYNNEI. Trimming took off 5 bases at V and 1 base at J, with 8 bases between the two ends. Here the CDR3 DNA reads TGTGCCAGCAGTATTACAGGGAACACCGGGGAGCTGTTTTTT. The encoded protein is CASSITGNTGELFF.

The chain links TRBV7-8 to TRBJ1-1, with D possibly being TRBD1 (6 bases). Germline V gene lookup returns CDR1 SGHVS and CDR2 FQNEAQ. V was cut by 3 bases and J by 4 bases, with 12 bases left in between. This CDR3 comprises 14 residues. This CDR3 reads CASSLKGGSTEAFF. The CDR3 DNA is TGTGCCAGCAGCTTGAAGGGGGGGAGCACTGAAGCTTTCTTT.

Points on this clone: Other nucleotide sequences in the sample specify the same CDR3. This chain joins TRBV30 and TRBJ2-5; no clear D. The germline V gene encodes CDR1 GTSNPN and CDR2 SVGIG (reference sequence). Deletions cut 0 bases from V and 1 base from J, with 6 bases between. The CDR3 loop spans 13 amino acids. The CDR3 DNA follows: TGTGCCTGGAGTGTATTCTTCCAAGAGACCCAGTACTTC. Amino acids: CAWSVFFQETQYF.

This clone was picked up one time. The genes are TRBV4-3 and TRBJ1-6; TRBD1 is a possible D gene (5 bases). CDR3 size: 15 residues. Trimming took 0 bases from V and 6 from J, leaving 9 bases between them. The germline gives CDR1 LGHNA, CDR2 YSLEER. The CDR3 region has the DNA TGCGCCAGCAGCCAAGACCGACAGAGTAATTCACCCCTCCACTTT. Encoded protein: CASSQDRQSNSPLHF.

The chain couples TRBV19 to TRBJ1-1; D possibly corresponds to TRBD1 (6 bases). Trimming took off 6 bases at V and 3 bases at J, with 20 bases between the two ends. The germline gives CDR1 LNHDA, CDR2 SQIVND (reference sequence). The CDR3 runs to 16 residues. The CDR3 sequence: CASRARERAGDTEAFF. CDR3 sequence (DNA): TGTGCCAGTAGGGCGAGGGAACGGGCAGGGGACACTGAAGCTTTCTTT.

This clone has only a few counts. This chain uses TRBV6-5 with TRBJ2-7; 7 nucleotides line up with TRBD1. Germline CDR1 reads MNHEY; CDR2 reads SVGAGI. This CDR3 is 15 amino acids long. The junction had 11 bases not matched to a gene; V was cut back by 6 bases and J by 3 bases. The CDR3, as DNA: TGTGCCAGCAGGAACAGGGGACAAATTAACTACGAGCAGTACTTC. This sequence encodes CASRNRGQINYEQYF.

The rearrangement joins TRBV7-2 to TRBJ1-2; 9 nucleotides agree with TRBD1. This CDR3 is 15 amino acids long. The germline CDR1 and CDR2 sequences are SGHTA and FQGNSA. V was pared by 5 bases and J by 8 bases, with 12 bases of the junction left unmatched. As DNA, the CDR3 is TGTGCCAGCAGCCTAACGGCGGGACAGGGTGGGGGCTACACCTTC. Protein: CASSLTAGQGGGYTF.

This chain connects TRBV14 to TRBJ2-2; possible D gene TRBD1, 6 bases. The CDR3 has 14 residues. CDR1 and CDR2 from the germline V gene are SGHDN and FVKESK. V lost 4 bases, J lost 3 bases, and 9 bases lay in between. The CDR3 region is CASSRQEYTGELFF. The DNA for the CDR3 is TGTGCCAGCAGCCGACAGGAGTACACCGGGGAGCTGTTTTTT. The full variable domain, with the rest looked up from reference TRBV14 and TRBJ2-2, is EAGVTQFPSHSVIEKGQTVTLRCDPISGHDNLYWYRRVMGKEIKFLLHFVKESKQDESGMPNNRFLAERTGGTYSTLKVQPAELEDSGVYFCASSRQEYTGELFFGEGSRLTVL.

This chain links TRBV11-1 with TRBJ2-5; the match to TRBD1 covers 7 bases. The CDR3 extends over 13 amino acids. In germline, CDR1 is SGHAT, CDR2 FQDESV (reference sequence). Trimming removed 3 bases from V and 3 bases from J; junction bases left unmatched: 1. The CDR3 DNA reads TGTGCCAGCAGCTTCACAGGGGAAGAGACCCAGTACTTC. Translation: CASSFTGEETQYF.

This clone appeared a few times. The CDR3 nucleotides are TGTGCCAGCAGTTCGCTCAGGACAGGGGAGTGGGAAAAACTGTTTTTT. Translating gives CASSSLRTGEWEKLFF. This chain joins TRBV27 and TRBJ1-4; TRBD1 matches at 9 bases. CDR1 is MNHEY and CDR2 is SMNVEV in the germline V gene (reference sequence). The CDR3 contains 16 residues. The V gene end was trimmed by 4 bases and the J gene end by 8 bases; junction bases not matched to a gene: 11. The whole variable domain, filled in from reference TRBV27 and TRBJ1-4, reads EAQVTQNPRYLITVTGKKLTVTCSQNMNHEYMSWYRQDPGLGLRQIYYSMNVEVTDKGDVPEGYKVSRKEKRNFPLILESPSPNQTSLYFCASSSLRTGEWEKLFFGSGTQLSVL.